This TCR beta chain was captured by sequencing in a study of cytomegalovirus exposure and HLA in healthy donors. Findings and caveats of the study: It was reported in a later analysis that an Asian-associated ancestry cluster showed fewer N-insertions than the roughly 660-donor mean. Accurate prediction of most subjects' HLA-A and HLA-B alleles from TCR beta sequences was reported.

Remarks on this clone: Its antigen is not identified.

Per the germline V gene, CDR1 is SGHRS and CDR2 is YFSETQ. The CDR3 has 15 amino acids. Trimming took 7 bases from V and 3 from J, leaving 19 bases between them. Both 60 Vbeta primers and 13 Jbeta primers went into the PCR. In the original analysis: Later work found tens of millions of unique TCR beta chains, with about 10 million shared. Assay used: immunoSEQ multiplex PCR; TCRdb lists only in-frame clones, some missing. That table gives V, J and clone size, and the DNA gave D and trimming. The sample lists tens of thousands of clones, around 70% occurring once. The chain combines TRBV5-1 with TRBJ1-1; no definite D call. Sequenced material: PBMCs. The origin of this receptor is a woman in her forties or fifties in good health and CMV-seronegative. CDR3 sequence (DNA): TGCGCCAGCTGCCCCAAGGAGACCGGTCACACTGAAGCTTTCTTT. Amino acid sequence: CASCPKETGHTEAFF.